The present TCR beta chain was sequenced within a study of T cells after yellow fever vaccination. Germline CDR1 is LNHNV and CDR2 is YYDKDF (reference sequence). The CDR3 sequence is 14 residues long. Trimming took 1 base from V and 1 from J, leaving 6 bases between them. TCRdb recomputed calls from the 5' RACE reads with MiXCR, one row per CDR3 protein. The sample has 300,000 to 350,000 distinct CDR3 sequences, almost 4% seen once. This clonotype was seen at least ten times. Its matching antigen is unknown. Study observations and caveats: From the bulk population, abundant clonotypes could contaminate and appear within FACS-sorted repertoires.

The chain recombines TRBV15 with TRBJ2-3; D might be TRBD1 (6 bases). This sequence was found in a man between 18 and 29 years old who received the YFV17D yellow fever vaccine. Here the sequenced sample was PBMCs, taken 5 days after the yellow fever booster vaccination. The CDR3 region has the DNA TGTGCCACCAGCAGAGGGACAGGCACAGATACGCAGTATTTT. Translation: CATSRGTGTDTQYF.